This T cell receptor (beta chain) was documented in a study of Ad26.COV2.S vaccination and SARS-CoV-2 variants. The overall study: Once or twice, 56 days apart, Ad26.COV2.S was delivered intramuscularly.

Libraries were prepared by immunoSEQ multiplex PCR; TCRdb keeps only in-frame clonotypes and omits some of them. The table lists 300,000 to 400,000 clones, less than 90% of them singletons. Remarks on this clone: Its antigen is not identified.

Treatment noted: over 15 received Ad26.COV2.S at low or high dose, single or two shots; roughly 5 received placebo; per-sample allocation not given. Sample collection was performed on day 63 after the first vaccine or placebo injection. What was given as vaccine was an Ad26 vector encoding Wuhan-strain SARS-CoV-2 spike. Study outcomes and limitations: Participants given vaccine showed non-spike TCR breadth similar to that of placebo recipients. The authors reported substantial breadth in spike-specific CD8+ and CD4+ T cell responses after vaccination.

This sequence was found in a person between 18 and 65 years old who received the Ad26.COV2.S COVID-19 vaccine or a placebo. The material sequenced was peripheral blood, taken in a trial of Ad26.COV2.S vaccine versus placebo.

CDR3 nucleotide sequence: TGCAGTGCTAGTGGCAGGGATCGCATATCAGGGGCAATGAACACTGAAGCTTTCTTT. It codes for CSASGRDRISGAMNTEAFF. V is TRBV20-1 and J is TRBJ1-1; weak D call: TRBD1 (6 bases). The CDR3 extends over 19 amino acids. Trimming cost V 3 bases and J 0 bases, with 26 bases left between them. Germline-derived CDR1 and CDR2 are DFQATT and SNEGSKA (reference sequence).